The T cell receptor (beta chain) under discussion was sequenced for a study of blood T cell dynamics during melanoma immunotherapy. Measured with immunoSEQ multiplex PCR; TCRdb has only the in-frame clones, and not every one. This table holds fewer than 9,500 clones, around 84% found once. After removal of 3 bases from V and 5 bases from J, the junction contained 6 bases not matched to a gene. The CDR3 runs to 14 residues. Germline-derived CDR1 and CDR2 are SGHNT and YYREEE (reference sequence). Time point specified: week 3, after first cycle of checkpoint inhibitor. Sampling occurred pretreatment (T0) and at week 3 (W3), after cycle one of checkpoint blockade.

The genes are TRBV5-4 and TRBJ1-2; TRBD1 aligns across 8 bases. The specimen was blood, collected from a patient treated with checkpoint blockade. The clonotype originates from a human donor with melanoma. The CDR3 loop reads CASSSGTGHYGYTF. In nucleotides, the CDR3 is TGTGCCAGCAGCTCCGGGACAGGTCATTATGGCTACACCTTC. Supplemented by reference TRBV5-4 and TRBJ1-2, the full variable domain reads ETGVTQSPTHLIKTRGQQVTLRCSSQSGHNTVSWYQQALGQGPQFIFQYYREEENGRGNFPPRFSGLQFPNYSSELNVNALELDDSALYLCASSSGTGHYGYTFGSGTRLTVV.